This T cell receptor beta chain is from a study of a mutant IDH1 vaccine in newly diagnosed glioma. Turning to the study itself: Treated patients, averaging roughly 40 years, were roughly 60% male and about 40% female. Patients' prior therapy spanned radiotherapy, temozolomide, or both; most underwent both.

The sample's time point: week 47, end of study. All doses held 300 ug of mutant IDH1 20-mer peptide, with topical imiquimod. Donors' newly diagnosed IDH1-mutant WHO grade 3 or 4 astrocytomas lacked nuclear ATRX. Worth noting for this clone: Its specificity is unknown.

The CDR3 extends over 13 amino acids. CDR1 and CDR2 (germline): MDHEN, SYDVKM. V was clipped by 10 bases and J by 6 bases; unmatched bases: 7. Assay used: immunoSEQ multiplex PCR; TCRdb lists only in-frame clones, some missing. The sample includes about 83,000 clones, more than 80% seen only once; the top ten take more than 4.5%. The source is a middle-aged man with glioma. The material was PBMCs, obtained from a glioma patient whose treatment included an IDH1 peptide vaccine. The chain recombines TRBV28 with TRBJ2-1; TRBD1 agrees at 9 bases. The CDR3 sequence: CATGTGSGNEQFF. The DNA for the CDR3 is TGTGCCACTGGGACAGGGTCAGGCAATGAGCAGTTCTTC.